This T cell receptor (beta chain) was recorded in a study of breast tumors, draining lymph nodes, adjacent tissues. This clonotype has ten or more counts. TCRdb recomputed calls from the multiplex PCR reads with MiXCR, one row per CDR3 protein. The repertoire has 180,000 or so distinct CDR3 sequences, about 34% of them found once; the top ten carry about 3.8%. The lymph nodes were axillary draining lymph nodes from breast cancer patients. The sequence derives from a female donor with breast cancer. Some clones in this sample may be carry-over from other donors' samples. Source material: axillary lymph node tissue.

In DNA, the CDR3 is TGTGCCAGTCTGGGGCTCCCGCATGAGGAGCAGTACTTC. This codes for CASLGLPHEEQYF. The chain uses TRBV6-2 or TRBV6-3 and TRBJ2-7, with TRBD1 as a possible D gene (5 bases). The V end lost 9 bases, the J end lost 7 bases, and 19 bases lay between the germline ends. Germline CDR1 reads MNHEY; CDR2 reads SVGEGT. This CDR3 is 13 amino acids long.